The source of this T cell receptor (beta chain) is a study of cytotoxic CD8 clonotypes in ibrutinib-treated CLL. The data were produced by immunoSEQ multiplex PCR, yet TCRdb's version contains in-frame clones alone and is incomplete. The data hold approximately 9,000 clones, with roughly 71% observed a single time. This clone is a singleton in its sample. The V and J ends lost 0 bases and 9 bases respectively, with 19 bases between them. The germline V gene encodes CDR1 SGDLS and CDR2 YYNGEE. The CDR3 consists of 16 residues. The origin of this receptor is a human donor with chronic lymphocytic leukemia. This chain connects TRBV9 to TRBJ2-1; D assignment may be TRBD1 or TRBD2 (6 bases each). Sequencing was performed on PBMCs, taken before ibrutinib treatment. The CDR3 protein is CASSVVVATGGVEQFF. In DNA form, the CDR3 reads TGTGCCAGCAGCGTAGTCGTAGCGACAGGAGGGGTTGAGCAGTTCTTC.